This TCR beta chain stems from a study of blood T cell repertoires in COVID-19. The CDR3 runs 17 residues. Sequencing was performed with immunoSEQ multiplex PCR; in TCRdb, only in-frame clones are kept and a portion is missing. The sample lists about 120,000 clones, approximately 87% occurring once. Sequencing input: peripheral blood. The chain uses TRBV21-1 and TRBJ2-7; the table's D call, TRBD1, was not checked against the DNA. TRBV21-1 is a pseudogene locus. This clonotype was obtained from a woman between 50 and 59 years old with acute or convalescent COVID-19. CDR3 sequence (DNA): TGTGCCAGCAGCAAAGGGGGACCCGGGACAGCCCCCTACGAGCAGTACTTC. Its translation is CASSKGGPGTAPYEQYF.